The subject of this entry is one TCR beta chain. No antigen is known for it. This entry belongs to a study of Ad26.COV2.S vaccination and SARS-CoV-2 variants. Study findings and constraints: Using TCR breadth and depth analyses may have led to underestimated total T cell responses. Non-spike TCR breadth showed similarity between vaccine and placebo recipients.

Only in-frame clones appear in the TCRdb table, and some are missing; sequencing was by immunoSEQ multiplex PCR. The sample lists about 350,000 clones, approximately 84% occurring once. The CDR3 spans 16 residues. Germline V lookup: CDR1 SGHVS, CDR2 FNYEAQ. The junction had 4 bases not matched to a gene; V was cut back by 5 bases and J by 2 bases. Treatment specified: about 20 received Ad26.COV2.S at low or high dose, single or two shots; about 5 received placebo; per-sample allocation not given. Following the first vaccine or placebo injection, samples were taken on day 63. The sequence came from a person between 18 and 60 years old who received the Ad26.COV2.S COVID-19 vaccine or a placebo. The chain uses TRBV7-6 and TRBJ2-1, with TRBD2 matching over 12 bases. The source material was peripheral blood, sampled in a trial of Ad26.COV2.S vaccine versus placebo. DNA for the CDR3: TGTGCCAGCAGCCCTAGGACTAGCGGGGCCTACAATGAGCAGTTCTTC. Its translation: CASSPRTSGAYNEQFF.